This T cell receptor beta chain was captured in a study of cytotoxic CD8 clonotypes in ibrutinib-treated CLL. Study background: Specimens for response were gathered following a median 12 months of therapy, spanning 6 to 36. Productive templates averaged about 230,000 per sample, and productive rearrangements 85,000 to 95,000. Study observations and caveats: Clonality rose at ibrutinib response, held steady in sustained remission, and fell toward baseline at progression.

V lost 6 bases, J lost 8 bases, and 9 bases stayed unmatched. This CDR3 has 15 residues. Looked up from germline, CDR1 is SNHLY and CDR2 is FYNNEI. Concerning this clone itself: Its target is not known.

Generated by immunoSEQ multiplex PCR, the TCRdb table keeps only in-frame clones and is missing some. The table has approximately 57,000 clones, approximately 52% seen once; the top ten hold roughly 22%. This receptor was obtained from a human donor with chronic lymphocytic leukemia. The J gene is TRBJ2-1, the V gene TRBV2; 11 bases are shared with TRBD2. Here the sequenced sample was PBMCs, taken after 24 months of ibrutinib treatment. This chain's CDR3 is CASRKGSGGAYEQFF. CDR3 nucleotides: TGTGCCAGCAGGAAAGGTAGCGGGGGGGCTTATGAGCAGTTCTTC.